Shown below are 16 T cell receptor beta chains from a single sample sequenced in a study of blood T cell repertoires in COVID-19 (dated by TCRdb to the early 2020s). Library prep was done by the immunoSEQ multiplex PCR assay. This immuneACCESS table, as held by TCRdb, lists in-frame sequences with V and J called but not all clones. Of the missing ones, under half trace to an unresolved V gene in checked studies; the others have no known cause. The sample table shows approximately 210,000 clones, and about 83% are seen once. The ten largest clones take up 2% to 3% of the sample. Sequenced material: peripheral blood. Source of these receptors: a woman in her thirties or forties with active or convalescent COVID-19.

The chain links TRBV27 to TRBJ1-5; D not certain. V was trimmed by 5 bases and J by 5 bases, leaving 10 bases between them. CDR1 and CDR2 from the germline V gene are MNHEY and SMNVEV (reference sequence). This CDR3 spans 13 amino acids. The CDR3 loop is CASSEALYQPQHF. The CDR3 coding sequence is TGTGCCAGCAGTGAGGCTTTATATCAGCCCCAGCATTTT.

This rearrangement joins TRBV3-1 (or the pseudogene TRBV3-2) to TRBJ1-1; TRBD1 matches 9 bases. The length of the CDR3 is 15 residues. The germline V gene encodes CDR1 LGHDT and CDR2 YNNKEL (reference sequence). Losses at the gene ends were 6 bases for V and 3 bases for J; bases not matched to a gene: 8. CDR3: CASSYGTGLDTEAFF. CDR3 in DNA: TGTGCCAGCAGTTACGGGACAGGGTTGGACACTGAAGCTTTCTTT.

In its sample, this clone was seen many times. The J gene is TRBJ2-7, the V gene TRBV25-1; 8 bases are shared with TRBD1. The V gene end was trimmed by 1 base and the J gene end by 3 bases; junction bases not matched to a gene: 14. This CDR3 region has 18 residues. Germline V gene lookup returns CDR1 MGHDK and CDR2 SYGVNS. DNA of the CDR3: TGTGCCAGCAGTGAATTCCGCCGAATTGGGACAGGCTACTACGAGCAGTACTTC. Translation gives CASSEFRRIGTGYYEQYF.

This clone was found once. J is TRBJ1-2 and V is TRBV28; a possible D gene is TRBD1 (5 bases). Germline lookup yields CDR1 MDHEN and CDR2 SYDVKM. The CDR3 has 15 amino acids. The V gene lost 10 bases and the J gene lost 2 bases, with 20 bases spanning the gap. The CDR3: CATWTPSLGNYGYTF. DNA of the CDR3: TGTGCCACCTGGACACCTTCACTGGGGAACTATGGCTACACCTTC.

About this clone: Different DNA sequences within this sample yield the same CDR3. The chain links TRBV27 to TRBJ1-3; TRBD1 might be the D (6 bases). CDR3 length equals 16 residues. Trimming left V 3 bases short and J 4 bases short, with 16 bases between. Germline-derived CDR1 and CDR2 are MNHEY and SMNVEV (reference sequence). DNA for the CDR3: TGTGCCAGCAGTTTGAAAGGTACAGGGACAGGAAACACCATATATTTT. Translating gives CASSLKGTGTGNTIYF.

The V gene is TRBV29-1, the J gene TRBJ1-2, with D perhaps matching TRBD1 (5 bases). The V and J ends lost 0 bases and 3 bases respectively, with 17 bases between them. CDR3 length: 16 residues. Per the germline V gene, CDR1 is SQVTM and CDR2 is ANQGSEA. The DNA for the CDR3 is TGCAGCGTTGAAGATAGACGACAGTCTCACGACTATGGCTACACCTTC. It encodes CSVEDRRQSHDYGYTF.

The V and J genes are TRBV9 and TRBJ1-5, with unresolved D. The germline V gene has CDR1 SGDLS and CDR2 YYNGEE. Trimming left V 1 base short and J 3 bases short, with 17 bases between. The CDR3 spans 17 residues. This chain's CDR3 is CASSVPGVYRPNQPQHF. DNA for the CDR3: TGTGCCAGCAGCGTACCCGGCGTTTACAGACCCAATCAGCCCCAGCATTTT.

This chain links TRBV4-2 with TRBJ1-2, with 9 bases fitting TRBD1. Trimming took 2 bases from V and 6 from J; bases not matched to a gene: 7. CDR1 is LGHNA, CDR2 YNFKEQ, per germline. This CDR3 has 15 residues. Here the CDR3 reads CASSQPGTGKNGYTF. CDR3 in DNA: TGTGCCAGCAGCCAACCAGGGACAGGGAAAAATGGCTACACCTTC.

The genes are TRBV7-9 and TRBJ2-7; TRBD1 might be the D (6 bases). The V gene's germline CDR1 is SEHNR and CDR2 FQNEAQ (reference sequence). Trimming took 5 bases from V and 2 from J, leaving 19 bases between them. CDR3 size: 16 residues. The CDR3 DNA reads TGTGCCAGCAGCGTAGGGGGAGCGGTGGACCCCTACGAGCAGTACTTC. It codes for CASSVGGAVDPYEQYF.

The chain carries TRBV11-3 and TRBJ2-7; D not resolved. CDR1 SGHNT and CDR2 YENEEA come from the germline V gene. Trimming shortened V by 1 base and J by 7 bases, and 11 bases separated the two germline ends. This CDR3 spans 13 amino acids. This CDR3 reads CASSLGQMFEQYF. CDR3 bases: TGTGCCAGCAGCTTAGGTCAGATGTTTGAGCAGTACTTC.

Details on this clone: One junction end disagrees with the germline gene, perhaps due to a read error. The gene calls are TRBV4-1 and TRBJ1-2; 9 nucleotides match TRBD1. Germline V gene data show CDR1 as MGHRA and CDR2 as YSYEKL. This CDR3 region has 17 residues. This chain's CDR3 is CASSQGLSSVTGGPYSF. The CDR3 DNA reads TGCGCCAGCAGCCAAGGGTTATCCTCCGTCACAGGGGGCCCTTATAGCTTC.

This clone was seen only a few times. The chain carries TRBV19 and TRBJ2-2; 8 bases match TRBD1. The J segment lost 1 base and the V segment lost 5 bases, leaving 3 bases of the junction unmatched. In germline, CDR1 is LNHDA, CDR2 SQIVND (reference sequence). The CDR3 runs to 15 residues. CDR3: CASSDRGRNTGELFF. CDR3 DNA sequence: TGTGCCAGTAGTGACAGGGGAAGGAACACCGGGGAGCTGTTTTTT. The whole variable domain, filled in from reference TRBV19 and TRBJ2-2, reads DGGITQSPKYLFRKEGQNVTLSCEQNLNHDAMYWYRQDPGQGLRLIYYSQIVNDFQKGDIAEGYSVSREKKESFPLTVTSAQKNPTAFYLCASSDRGRNTGELFFGEGSRLTVL.

Worth noting for this clone: Different DNA sequences within this sample yield the same CDR3. V and J are TRBV14 and TRBJ1-1; D ambiguous. Germline loops: CDR1 SGHDN, CDR2 FVKESK. V lost 1 base, J lost 5 bases, and 11 bases lay in between. This CDR3 contains 14 residues. CDR3 nucleotides: TGTGCCAGCAGCCAAGGACCAGGCAGTACTGAAGCTTTCTTT. This encodes CASSQGPGSTEAFF.

This clone came up many times. The V and J genes are TRBV6-2 or TRBV6-3 and TRBJ2-7, with D possibly matching TRBD1 (5 bases). Trimming stripped 6 bases from V and 6 bases from J, with 15 bases between. This CDR3 has 13 residues. CDR1 is MNHEY, CDR2 SVGEGT, per germline. The CDR3 coding sequence is TGTGCCAGCAGCCTAACCAGGGTCTCCGAGCAGTACTTC. This translates into CASSLTRVSEQYF.

This CDR3 is CASSGRTGSGNTIYF. CDR3 nucleotides: TGTGCCAGCAGTGGCCGGACAGGCTCTGGAAACACCATATATTTT. This chain links TRBV6-4 with TRBJ1-3, with 7 bases fitting TRBD1. In germline, CDR1 is MRHNA, CDR2 SNTAGT. CDR3 length: 15 amino acids. V shed 4 bases, J shed 0 bases, and the junction held 3 bases outside the gene matches.

This clone was recorded a few times. In DNA, the CDR3 is TGTGCCTGGAGGTTTGTGGGCAACACTGAAGCTTTCTTT. Protein product: CAWRFVGNTEAFF. V is TRBV30 and J is TRBJ1-1; the D is unclear. Germline assignment: CDR1 GTSNPN and CDR2 SVGIG (reference sequence). Trimming took 3 bases from V and 2 from J, leaving 10 bases between them. The CDR3 is made up of 13 amino acids.